This T cell receptor beta chain was sequenced for a study of long-term antiretroviral therapy in people with HIV. Study-wide results and caveats: Blood sampling spanned 2004 to 2017, possibly under older ART regimens.

Assay version v3.0 of immunoSEQ was used, and it was run at survey level. Sequencing efforts were directed toward roughly 35,000-50,000 T-cell genomes per sample. Assay used: immunoSEQ multiplex PCR; TCRdb lists only in-frame clones, some missing. The sample consists of 30,000 to 35,000 clones, around 78% of them appearing once. Specimens retained about 0.95-10 million cryopreserved PBMC preceding DNA extraction. As regards this clone: Its target is unknown.

Trimming removed 1 base from V and 5 bases from J, with 13 bases in between. The V gene's germline CDR1 is SGHTA and CDR2 FQGTGA. This CDR3 is 15 amino acids long. The material was unsorted PBMCs, obtained 3.1 years after starting antiretroviral therapy. V and J are TRBV7-3 and TRBJ2-3; weak D call: TRBD2 (5 bases). The receptor was derived from a woman in her fifties or sixties with HIV. CDR3 sequence: CASSLNRGKEDTQYF. CDR3 DNA: TGTGCCAGCAGCTTAAATAGAGGGAAGGAAGATACGCAGTATTTT.